The source of this T cell receptor beta chain is a study of T-cell reconstitution after alpha-beta-depleted transplantation in children listed by TCRdb under 2016. Some background on the complete study: T-cell immune reconstitution after TCRalphabeta/CD19-depleted allogeneic hematopoietic cell transplantation in children was quantitatively tracked in the study by means of TCR repertoire profiling.

This clonotype has just a few counts. The clone's antigen remains unknown. It has no much larger one-base neighbor in the sample; base qualities were not kept. Library preparation employed PCR. Instrument used: Illumina HiSeq 2500. To normalize quantification of the TCRbeta repertoire, the TCR libraries were built with molecular barcoding that relied on unique molecular identifiers. TCRdb took the public reads, trimmed them with fastp at Q25, ran MiXCR for clone calling and kept in-frame beta chains. Under each unique CDR3 protein, matching rows form one entry showing the most common genes and DNA. In this sample the table shows about 610,000 distinct CDR3 sequences, about 11% of which occur a single time. The ten largest clones capture less than 5% of the sample. According to the germline V gene, CDR1 reads LGHNA and CDR2 reads YNFKEQ. The CDR3 contains 17 residues, cysteine and phenylalanine counted. The read is trimmed to its CDR3 DNA, 51 bases read in frame from base 1. The junction shows trimming of 0 bases on V and 6 bases on J, plus 20 bases between the germline ends.

The chain is made from TRBV4-2 and TRBJ1-2, with an unclear D gene assignment. This specimen consisted of PBMCs from the stem cell graft donor, obtained from the stem cell graft. This clonotype originated in a human donor who donated a stem cell graft to a child with acute myeloid leukemia. This receptor has the CDR3 CASSQEATRGVSDGYTF. The sequenced DNA: TGTGCCAGCAGCCAAGAGGCCACACGGGGAGTGTCGGATGGCTACACCTTC.